The 24 T cell receptor beta chains below all came from one sample that was sequenced in a study of response to subunit inactivated influenza vaccine. Via MiXCR, TCRdb re-called the RT-PCR reads, giving one row per CDR3 protein. Among over 800,000 distinct CDR3 sequences listed, around 21% were seen once. Sequenced here: PBMCs from blood, sampled 5 days after vaccination. These receptors were obtained from a man in his forties or fifties who received an inactivated influenza vaccine.

The chain combines TRBV29-1 with TRBJ2-1; 8 bases match TRBD2. Germline loops: CDR1 SQVTM, CDR2 ANQGSEA. V lost 6 bases, J lost 6 bases, and 13 bases stayed unmatched. The CDR3 runs 15 residues. For the CDR3, the DNA is TGCAGCGTCCTCCCCCCCCTAGCGGGCCCCAATGAGCAGTTCTTC. As protein: CSVLPPLAGPNEQFF.

The chain links TRBV6-1 to TRBJ1-2, with 8 bases lining up with TRBD1. The CDR3 spans 16 residues. In germline, CDR1 is MNHNS, CDR2 SASEGT. The trim removed 7 bases at V and 7 bases at J, leaving 17 bases unmatched. The CDR3 DNA follows: TGTGCCAGCATCCAGGGGGCGGGAACAGGGACGGCTGGCTACACCTTC. Its protein is CASIQGAGTGTAGYTF.

This clonotype was detected only a few times. V gene TRBV20-1 combines with J gene TRBJ1-6; 7 bases agree with TRBD1. CDR1 and CDR2 from the germline V gene are DFQATT and SNEGSKA (reference sequence). With 1 base clipped from V and 2 bases from J, the junction kept 2 bases outside the gene matches. CDR3 length: 15 residues. The CDR3 sequence: CSARATGAYNSPLHF. CDR3 DNA sequence: TGCAGTGCTAGAGCAACAGGGGCCTATAATTCACCCCTCCACTTT.

CDR3 loop: CASSPAVAGRELFF. As DNA, the CDR3 is TGTGCCAGCAGCCCCGCGGTGGCTGGACGGGAGCTGTTTTTT. The chain joins TRBV5-4 to TRBJ2-2; no reliable D call. This CDR3 spans 14 amino acids. Germline V gene sequence: CDR1 SGHNT, CDR2 YYREEE (reference sequence). Trimming shortened V by 4 bases and J by 9 bases, and 16 bases separated the two germline ends. Using reference TRBV5-4 and TRBJ2-2 for the parts outside the CDR3, the full variable domain is ETGVTQSPTHLIKTRGQQVTLRCSSQSGHNTVSWYQQALGQGPQFIFQYYREEENGRGNFPPRFSGLQFPNYSSELNVNALELDDSALYLCASSPAVAGRELFFGEGSRLTVL.

In this sample, this clonotype turned up many times. The chain has TRBV12-3 or TRBV12-4 and TRBJ2-1; no clear D gene. The CDR3 contains 12 residues. Trimming shortened V by 5 bases and J by 8 bases, and 10 bases separated the two germline ends. The CDR3 protein is CASSILKDEQFF. CDR3 sequence (DNA): TGTGCCAGCAGTATCCTCAAAGATGAGCAGTTCTTC.

This clonotype was detected ten times or more. This chain uses TRBV20-1 with TRBJ2-1; the D gene could be TRBD1 or TRBD2 (5 bases each). V dropped 3 bases and J dropped 0 bases, with 15 bases sitting between them. Germline assignment: CDR1 DFQATT and CDR2 SNEGSKA (reference sequence). This CDR3 has 16 residues. The CDR3 loop is CSASSPGPTSYNEQFF. The CDR3 region has the DNA TGCAGTGCTAGCTCCCCGGGACCGACCTCCTACAATGAGCAGTTCTTC.

This clonotype has a count of ten or more. CDR3 DNA sequence: TGTGCCAGCAGTTACTCGATTCGGAGCTCCTATAATTCACCCCTCCACTTT. This codes for CASSYSIRSSYNSPLHF. The gene calls are TRBV6-5 and TRBJ1-6; D not resolved. V lost 0 bases and J lost 0, with 9 bases in between. The CDR3 is 17 residues long. Germline-derived CDR1 and CDR2 are MNHEY and SVGAGI.

This clonotype was seen a handful of times. The rearrangement links TRBV25-1 to TRBJ1-2, with D maybe TRBD1 (5 bases). The V and J ends lost 2 bases and 0 bases respectively, with 16 bases between them. Germline V gives CDR1 MGHDK, CDR2 SYGVNS. The CDR3 is made up of 17 amino acids. CDR3 protein: CASSEKQAGRSNYGYTF. The DNA for the CDR3 is TGTGCCAGCAGTGAAAAACAGGCAGGCCGATCTAACTATGGCTACACCTTC.

This clonotype turned up a few times. This chain links TRBV20-1 with TRBJ2-3; possible D gene TRBD2, 6 bases. Trimming removed 3 bases at V and 5 bases at J, with 18 bases between. Germline V gene data show CDR1 as DFQATT and CDR2 as SNEGSKA (reference sequence). The CDR3 consists of 15 residues. The CDR3 DNA sequence: TGCAGTGCTAGGCCGTATTTCGGGAGAAAAGATACGCAGTATTTT. Amino acid sequence: CSARPYFGRKDTQYF.

At least ten counts were recorded for this clonotype. The chain recombines TRBV20-1 with TRBJ2-7; 10 nucleotides agree with TRBD2. This CDR3 is 16 amino acids long. Looked up from germline, CDR1 is DFQATT and CDR2 is SNEGSKA (reference sequence). J was trimmed by 5 bases and V by 1 base; bases with no gene match: 11. The CDR3 protein is CSARGLAGIMVDEQYF. CDR3 bases: TGCAGTGCTAGAGGACTAGCGGGCATAATGGTAGACGAGCAGTACTTC.

V is TRBV5-1 and J is TRBJ2-7; D is undetermined. The CDR3 runs 14 residues. From germline, CDR1 is SGHRS and CDR2 YFSETQ. The V end lost 1 base, the J end lost 5 bases, and 13 bases lay between the germline ends. The CDR3 reads CASSLTRTVNEQYF. The CDR3 nucleotides read TGCGCCAGCAGCTTGACGAGGACCGTGAACGAGCAGTACTTC.

The chain recombines TRBV6-6 with TRBJ1-1, with TRBD1 matching 8 bases. Trimming cost V 8 bases and J 4 bases; bases outside gene matches: 3. In germline, CDR1 is MNHNY, CDR2 SVGAGI (reference sequence). CDR3 length: 12 residues. The CDR3 DNA follows: TGTGCCAGCGACAGGGGAGGCACTGAAGCTTTCTTT. Protein product: CASDRGGTEAFF.

This clonotype was counted ten times or more. The rearrangement uses TRBV29-1 and TRBJ2-1; TRBD2 might be the D (6 bases). Trimming shortened V by 0 bases and J by 4 bases, and 16 bases separated the two germline ends. The germline V gene encodes CDR1 SQVTM and CDR2 ANQGSEA. CDR3 length: 16 amino acids. The CDR3 nucleotides read TGCAGCGTTGAAGAAGGTTGGGAGGACCCGTACAATGAGCAGTTCTTC. Translated, it gives CSVEEGWEDPYNEQFF.

This chain links TRBV10-3 with TRBJ1-1, with no clear D. V was pared by 4 bases and J by 1 base, with 10 bases between. Per the germline V gene, CDR1 is ENHRY and CDR2 is SYGVKD. CDR3 length equals 14 residues. CDR3 in DNA: TGTGCCATCAGTGGCAGACACCCGAACACTGAAGCTTTCTTT. Translated: CAISGRHPNTEAFF.

This clonotype was detected a few times. V is TRBV2 and J is TRBJ1-1; D is unclear. The germline V gene encodes CDR1 SNHLY and CDR2 FYNNEI. The CDR3 contains 12 residues. With 5 bases removed from V and 8 bases from J, the gap between germline ends came to 12 bases. CDR3 loop: CASSPLPLEAFF. The CDR3 DNA reads as TGTGCCAGCAGTCCCTTGCCCCTAGAAGCTTTCTTT.

This clonotype has only a few counts. This chain joins TRBV5-1 and TRBJ2-1; D gene unclear. The V gene lost 1 base and the J gene lost 6 bases, with 17 bases spanning the gap. The CDR3 runs to 16 residues. The germline V gene encodes CDR1 SGHRS and CDR2 YFSETQ. The DNA of the CDR3 is TGCGCCAGCAGCTTGAGGATTGGGGTACGAGGCAATGAGCAGTTCTTC. This sequence encodes CASSLRIGVRGNEQFF.

This clonotype has just a few counts. The CDR3 reads CASSLTGTGGYYEQYF. The CDR3 bases are TGTGCCAGCAGTCTGACCGGGACAGGGGGATACTACGAGCAGTACTTC. The genes are TRBV7-2 and TRBJ2-7; 11 positions match TRBD1. The CDR3 consists of 16 residues. The germline gives CDR1 SGHTA, CDR2 FQGNSA. V dropped 6 bases and J dropped 3; count of bases not matched to a gene: 10.

The chain recombines TRBV6-5 with TRBJ2-1, with D possibly matching TRBD1 (5 bases). From germline, CDR1 is MNHEY and CDR2 SVGAGI. The CDR3 covers 13 residues. Between the trimmed V and J ends, which lost 5 bases and 9 bases, there was a span of 14 bases. The CDR3 DNA is TGTGCCAGCAGTATACAATCCCAGGGTGAGCAGTTCTTC. It encodes CASSIQSQGEQFF.

In its sample, this clonotype was seen a few times. This sequence joins TRBV7-2 and TRBJ2-5; 12 bases map to TRBD2. This CDR3 comprises 16 residues. Trimming cost V 5 bases and J 5 bases; bases outside gene matches: 9. CDR1 is SGHTA and CDR2 is FQGNSA in the germline V gene. CDR3 coding DNA: TGTGCCAGCAGCCTCCTGACTAGCGGGGGTCGGGAGACCCAGTACTTC. Its translation: CASSLLTSGGRETQYF.

The J gene is TRBJ2-3, the V gene TRBV9; D might be TRBD1 (5 bases). There are 15 residues in the CDR3. Trimming took 4 bases from V and 4 from J, leaving 16 bases between them. Germline CDR1 and CDR2: SGDLS and YYNGEE. CDR3 in DNA: TGTGCCAGCAGCCATAAGGGCAGGGTCGCAGATACGCAGTATTTT. It yields the protein CASSHKGRVADTQYF.

This clonotype was counted a few times. V usage is TRBV4-1 and J usage is TRBJ1-3; a possible D gene is TRBD1 (5 bases). V was pared by 1 base and J by 3 bases, with 16 bases between. Germline V CDR1 and CDR2: MGHRA, YSYEKL. The CDR3 is 17 residues long. In DNA form, the CDR3 reads TGCGCCAGCAGCCAAGGGGGCAGCAAAGGTGTTGGAAACACCATATATTTT. Its translation: CASSQGGSKGVGNTIYF.

This clonotype was observed a handful of times. This chain uses TRBV5-1 with TRBJ2-7, with 7 bases identical to TRBD1. The CDR3 has 14 amino acids. Germline V lookup: CDR1 SGHRS, CDR2 YFSETQ. V lost 5 bases to trimming and J lost 2 bases; unmatched junction nucleotides: 7. CDR3 in amino acids: CASSYAQGAYEQYF. The CDR3 DNA reads TGCGCCAGCAGTTATGCCCAGGGGGCCTACGAGCAGTACTTC.

This clonotype was found a few times. The V gene is TRBV3-1, the J gene TRBJ2-3; 15 nucleotides align to TRBD2. This CDR3 is built from 19 residues. V dropped 1 base and J dropped 2; count of bases not matched to a gene: 7. Germline loops: CDR1 LGHDT, CDR2 YNNKEL (reference sequence). In DNA, the CDR3 is TGTGCCAGCAGCCAAGTAGGGACTAGCGGGGGGCCGAACACAGATACGCAGTATTTT. It translates to CASSQVGTSGGPNTDTQYF.

This chain uses TRBV7-9 with TRBJ2-1, with D unclear. Germline V gene sequence: CDR1 SEHNR, CDR2 FQNEAQ (reference sequence). This CDR3 is built from 12 residues. V was clipped by 1 base and J by 9 bases, with 7 bases between them. CDR3 in amino acids: CASSLVVGEQFF. CDR3 DNA: TGTGCCAGCAGCTTAGTGGTGGGTGAGCAGTTCTTC.